A single T cell receptor beta chain is shown here with its context. This entry belongs to a study of memory CD4+ T cells and cytomegalovirus serostatus. About the study: Healthy Belgian adult donors included under ten CMV-positive and 24 CMV-negative people.

The table came from immunoSEQ multiplex PCR; TCRdb's copy has only in-frame clones and leaves some out. The sample carries over 45,000 clones, under 90% recorded once. Single viable CD3+CD4+CD8-CD45RO+ cells were sorted as the memory CD4+ T cells. Serum IgG to CMV pp150, pp28, p38 and p52 defined serostatus. Looked up from germline, CDR1 is MNHEY and CDR2 is SMNVEV (reference sequence). There are 15 residues in the CDR3. V gave up 2 bases and J gave up 2 bases, with 12 bases separating them. The gene calls are TRBV27 and TRBJ1-1, with D maybe TRBD1 (6 bases). This receptor was identified in an adult in good health and CMV-seronegative. Some clones in this sample may be carry-over from other donors' samples. Sample: memory CD4+ T cells from blood. CDR3 region: CASSLIRGVNTEAFF. CDR3 coding DNA: TGTGCCAGCAGTTTAATCAGGGGTGTCAACACTGAAGCTTTCTTT.